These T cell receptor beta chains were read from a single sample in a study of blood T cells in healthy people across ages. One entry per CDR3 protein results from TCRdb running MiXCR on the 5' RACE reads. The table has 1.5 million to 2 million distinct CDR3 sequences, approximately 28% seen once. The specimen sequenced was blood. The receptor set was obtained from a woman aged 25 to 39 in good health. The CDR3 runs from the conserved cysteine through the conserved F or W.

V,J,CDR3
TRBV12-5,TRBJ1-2,CASGQPETDYNYGYTF
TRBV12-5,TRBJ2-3,CASAISGTTDTQYF
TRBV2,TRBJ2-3,CASSTPPGDSSTDTQYF
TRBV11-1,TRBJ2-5,CASSSPAVSGNTIYFGEGTEQYF
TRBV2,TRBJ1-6,CATAQGPYNSPLHF
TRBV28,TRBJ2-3,CASSLELLGTSTDTQYF
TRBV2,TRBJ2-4,CASLDLAGGPNEQYF
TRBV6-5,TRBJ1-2,CASSRTGAGGYTF
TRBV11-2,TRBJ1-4,CASSSGTGAISEKLFF
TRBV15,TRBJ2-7,CATSRVRGQGLHEQYF
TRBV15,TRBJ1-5,CATSRDRGQQPQHF
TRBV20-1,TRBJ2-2,CSAPLLAGDGELFF
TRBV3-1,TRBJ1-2,CASSLDRGPSDYTF
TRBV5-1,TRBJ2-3,CASSLEQGVANTQYF
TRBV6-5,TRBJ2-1,CASSSKAGARTEQFF
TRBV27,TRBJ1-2,CASRAHRPDSRGYTF
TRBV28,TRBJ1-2,CASSPRGKSSANYGYTF
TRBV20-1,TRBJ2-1,CSAGTSGPNEQFF
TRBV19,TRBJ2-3,CASTSGDRGTDTQYF
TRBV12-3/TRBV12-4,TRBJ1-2,CASSPWEGFDYGYTF
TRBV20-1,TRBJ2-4,CRARDPFDIQYF
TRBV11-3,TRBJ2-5,CASSRGLAGRQETQYF
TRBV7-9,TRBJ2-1,CASSLSAGSNSYNEQFF
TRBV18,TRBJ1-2,CASSPRQGTYYGYTF
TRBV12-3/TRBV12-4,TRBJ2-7,CASGSGTNNEQYF